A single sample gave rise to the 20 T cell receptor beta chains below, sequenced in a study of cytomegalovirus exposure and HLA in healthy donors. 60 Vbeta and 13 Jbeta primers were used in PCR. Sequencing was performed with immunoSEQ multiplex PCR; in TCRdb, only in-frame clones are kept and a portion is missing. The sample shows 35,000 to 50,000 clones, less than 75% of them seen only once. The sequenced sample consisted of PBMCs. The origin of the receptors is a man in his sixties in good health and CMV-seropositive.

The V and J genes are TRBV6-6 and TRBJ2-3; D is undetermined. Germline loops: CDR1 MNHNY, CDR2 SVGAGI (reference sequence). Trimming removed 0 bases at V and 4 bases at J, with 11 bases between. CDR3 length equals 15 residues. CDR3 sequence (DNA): TGTGCCAGCAGTTACTCTGGCATCTCTTCAGATACGCAGTATTTT. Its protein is CASSYSGISSDTQYF.

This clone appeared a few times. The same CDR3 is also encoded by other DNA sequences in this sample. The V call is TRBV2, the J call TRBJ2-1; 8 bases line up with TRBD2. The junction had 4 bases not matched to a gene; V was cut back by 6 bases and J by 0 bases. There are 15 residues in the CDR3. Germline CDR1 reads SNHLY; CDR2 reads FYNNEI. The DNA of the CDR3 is TGTGCCAGCAGCGAGAGCGGGAGCTCCTACAATGAGCAGTTCTTC. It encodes CASSESGSSYNEQFF.

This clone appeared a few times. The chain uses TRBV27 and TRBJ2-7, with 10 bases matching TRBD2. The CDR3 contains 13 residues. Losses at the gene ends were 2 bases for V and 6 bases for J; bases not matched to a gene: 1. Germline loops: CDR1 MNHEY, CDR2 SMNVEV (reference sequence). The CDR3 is CASSLRLAGEQYF. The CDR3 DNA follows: TGTGCCAGCAGTTTAAGACTAGCGGGCGAGCAGTACTTC.

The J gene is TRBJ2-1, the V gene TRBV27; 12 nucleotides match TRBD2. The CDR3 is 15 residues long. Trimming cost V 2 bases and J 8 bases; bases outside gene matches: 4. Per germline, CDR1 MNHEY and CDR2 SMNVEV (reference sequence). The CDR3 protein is CASSLGTSGPDEQFF. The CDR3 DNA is TGTGCCAGCAGTTTAGGGACTAGCGGGCCGGATGAGCAGTTCTTC.

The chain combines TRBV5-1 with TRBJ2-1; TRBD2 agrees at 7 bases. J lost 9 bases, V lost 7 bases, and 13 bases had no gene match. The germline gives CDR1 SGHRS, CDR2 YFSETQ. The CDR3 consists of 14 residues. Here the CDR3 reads CASHLAAKPGEQFF. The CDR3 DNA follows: TGCGCCAGCCATCTAGCGGCCAAACCGGGTGAGCAGTTCTTC.

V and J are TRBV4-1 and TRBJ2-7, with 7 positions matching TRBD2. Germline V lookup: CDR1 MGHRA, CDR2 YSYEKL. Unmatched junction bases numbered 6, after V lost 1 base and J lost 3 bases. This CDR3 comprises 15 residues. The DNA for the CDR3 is TGCGCCAGCAGCCAAGTTGCTAGCGGTCTCTACGAGCAGTACTTC. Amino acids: CASSQVASGLYEQYF.

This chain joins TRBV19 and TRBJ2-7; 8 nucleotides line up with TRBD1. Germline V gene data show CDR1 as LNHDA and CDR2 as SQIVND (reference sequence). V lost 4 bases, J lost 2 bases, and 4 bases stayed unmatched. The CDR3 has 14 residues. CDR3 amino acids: CASSNRDRTYEQYF. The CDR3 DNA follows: TGTGCCAGTAGTAACCGGGACAGGACCTACGAGCAGTACTTC.

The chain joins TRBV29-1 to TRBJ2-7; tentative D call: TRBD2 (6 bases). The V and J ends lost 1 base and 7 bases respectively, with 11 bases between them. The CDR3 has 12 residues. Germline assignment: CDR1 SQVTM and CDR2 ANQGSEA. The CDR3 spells CSVEVPRGEQYF. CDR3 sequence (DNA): TGCAGCGTTGAAGTCCCACGGGGGGAGCAGTACTTC.

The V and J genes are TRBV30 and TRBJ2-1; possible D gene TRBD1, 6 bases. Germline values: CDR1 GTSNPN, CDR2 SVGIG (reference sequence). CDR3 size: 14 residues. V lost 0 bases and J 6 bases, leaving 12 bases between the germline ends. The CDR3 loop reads CAWSVRLDSNEQFF. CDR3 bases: TGTGCCTGGAGTGTCCGGCTGGACAGCAATGAGCAGTTCTTC.

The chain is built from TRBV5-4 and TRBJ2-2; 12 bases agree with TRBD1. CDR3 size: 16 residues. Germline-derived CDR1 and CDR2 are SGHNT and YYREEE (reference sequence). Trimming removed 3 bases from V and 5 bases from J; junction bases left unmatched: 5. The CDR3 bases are TGTGCCAGCAGCTCCGGGACAGGGGGCCGAACCGGGGAGCTGTTTTTT. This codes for CASSSGTGGRTGELFF. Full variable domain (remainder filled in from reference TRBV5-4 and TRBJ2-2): ETGVTQSPTHLIKTRGQQVTLRCSSQSGHNTVSWYQQALGQGPQFIFQYYREEENGRGNFPPRFSGLQFPNYSSELNVNALELDDSALYLCASSSGTGGRTGELFFGEGSRLTVL.

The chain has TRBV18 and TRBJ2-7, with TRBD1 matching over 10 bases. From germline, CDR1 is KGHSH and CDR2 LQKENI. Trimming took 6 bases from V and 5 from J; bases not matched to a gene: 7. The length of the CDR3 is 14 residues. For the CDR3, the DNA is TGTGCCAGCTCCGTGGGACAGGGGAGTCACGAGCAGTACTTC. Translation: CASSVGQGSHEQYF.

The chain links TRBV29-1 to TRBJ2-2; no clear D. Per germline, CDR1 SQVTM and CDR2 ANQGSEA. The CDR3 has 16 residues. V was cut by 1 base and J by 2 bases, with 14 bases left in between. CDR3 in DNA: TGCAGCGTTGAAGTCCCAACAGCCAAAAACACCGGGGAGCTGTTTTTT. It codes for CSVEVPTAKNTGELFF.

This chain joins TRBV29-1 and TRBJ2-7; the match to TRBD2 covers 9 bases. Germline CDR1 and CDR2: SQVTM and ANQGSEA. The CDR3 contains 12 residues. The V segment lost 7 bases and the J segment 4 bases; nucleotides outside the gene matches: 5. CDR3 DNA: TGCAGCGGGCAGACTAGCGGATACGAGCAGTACTTC. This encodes CSGQTSGYEQYF.

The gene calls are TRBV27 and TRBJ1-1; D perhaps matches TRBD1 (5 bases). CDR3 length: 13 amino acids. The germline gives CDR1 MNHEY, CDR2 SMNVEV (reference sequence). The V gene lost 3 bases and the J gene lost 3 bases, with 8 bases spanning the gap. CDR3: CASSFDSYTEAFF. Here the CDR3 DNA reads TGTGCCAGCAGTTTCGACAGTTACACTGAAGCTTTCTTT.

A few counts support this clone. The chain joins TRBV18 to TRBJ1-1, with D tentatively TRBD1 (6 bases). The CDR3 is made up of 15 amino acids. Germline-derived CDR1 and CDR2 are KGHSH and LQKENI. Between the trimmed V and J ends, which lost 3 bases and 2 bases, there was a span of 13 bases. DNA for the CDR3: TGTGCCAGCTCACCTCCCGGGGGGCTAAACACTGAAGCTTTCTTT. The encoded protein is CASSPPGGLNTEAFF.

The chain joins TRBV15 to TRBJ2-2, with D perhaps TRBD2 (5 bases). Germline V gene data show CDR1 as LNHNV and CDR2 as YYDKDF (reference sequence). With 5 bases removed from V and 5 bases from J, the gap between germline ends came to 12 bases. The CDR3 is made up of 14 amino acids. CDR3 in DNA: TGTGCCACCAGCGGGAGTGTGGAAACCGGGGAGCTGTTTTTT. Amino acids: CATSGSVETGELFF.

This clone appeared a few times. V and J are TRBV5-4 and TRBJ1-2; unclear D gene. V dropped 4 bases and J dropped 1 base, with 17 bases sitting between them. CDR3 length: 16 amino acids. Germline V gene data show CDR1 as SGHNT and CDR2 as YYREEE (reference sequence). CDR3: CASSDYSGRINYGYTF. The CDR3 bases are TGTGCCAGCAGCGACTACTCCGGACGTATTAACTATGGCTACACCTTC.

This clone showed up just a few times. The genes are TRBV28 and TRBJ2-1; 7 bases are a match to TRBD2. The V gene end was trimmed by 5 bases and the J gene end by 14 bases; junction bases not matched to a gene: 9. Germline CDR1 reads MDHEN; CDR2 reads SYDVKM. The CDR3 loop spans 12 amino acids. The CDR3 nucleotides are TGTGCCAGCAGTCTCTATACTGGGGGGGAGTTCTTC. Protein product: CASSLYTGGEFF.

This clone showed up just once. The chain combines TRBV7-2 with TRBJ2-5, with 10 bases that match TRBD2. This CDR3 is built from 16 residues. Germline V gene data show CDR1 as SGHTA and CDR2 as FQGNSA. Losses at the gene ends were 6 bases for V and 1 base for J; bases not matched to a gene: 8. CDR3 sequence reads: CASSTRLAGTQETQYF. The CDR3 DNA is TGTGCCAGCAGTACACGACTAGCGGGTACCCAAGAGACCCAGTACTTC.

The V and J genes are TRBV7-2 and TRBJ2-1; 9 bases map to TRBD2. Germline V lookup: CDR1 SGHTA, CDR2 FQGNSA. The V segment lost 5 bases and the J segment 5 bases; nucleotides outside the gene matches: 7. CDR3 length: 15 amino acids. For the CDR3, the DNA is TGTGCCAGCAGCCCCCCGGGACTAGCACACAATGAGCAGTTCTTC. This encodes CASSPPGLAHNEQFF.